These T cell receptor beta chains were read from a single sample in a study of regulatory T cells in long-lasting Graves disease. TCRdb itself ran the multiplex PCR reads through MiXCR, one entry per CDR3 protein. This sample carries a few hundred thousand distinct CDR3 sequences, 10% to 15% of them seen once, and the ten largest clones take approximately 20%. This sample was also put to use in a study of T cells in Graves' hyperthyroidism and ophthalmopathy.

Sequencing was performed on peripheral blood mononuclear cells (PBMCs), taken at new diagnosis, from a patient treated with antithyroid drugs. All receptors come from a woman aged 18-29 years with Graves disease. Both conserved end residues are part of each CDR3. Fields, in order: J gene, clone size, V gene, D gene, CDR3 protein, CDR3 DNA. D genes are given only for firm matches. Part of the rows lack a size; the others show once, few, many or a class for expanded clones.

>TRBJ2-1|few|TRBV7-3|.
CASSLSLAPEDEQFF
TGTGCCAGCAGCTTATCCCTAGCGCCCGAGGATGAGCAGTTCTTC
>TRBJ1-1|many|TRBV11-2|TRBD1
CASSPLEGQGFLMNTEAFF
TGTGCCAGCAGCCCATTAGAGGGACAGGGTTTCCTTATGAACACTGAAGCTTTCTTT
>TRBJ1-1|many|TRBV5-5|.
CASSLGENTEAFF
TGTGCCAGCAGCTTGGGAGAAAATACTGAAGCTTTCTTT
>TRBJ1-1|.|TRBV20-1|.
CSARSWGLMNTEAFF
TGCAGTGCTAGATCCTGGGGGCTTATGAACACTGAAGCTTTCTTT
>TRBJ1-2|many|TRBV7-9|.
CASSSSREAKGYTF
TGTGCCAGCTCAAGCTCCAGGGAGGCGAAAGGCTACACCTTC
>TRBJ2-5|.|TRBV14|.
CASSQGGYRTQYF
TGTGCCAGCAGCCAAGGGGGTTATCGGACCCAGTACTTC
>TRBJ1-2|many|TRBV27|TRBD1
CASSLQGPDYGYTF
TGTGCCAGCAGCCTACAGGGGCCAGACTATGGCTACACCTTC
>TRBJ1-1|few|TRBV30|.
CAWSVRGQGHTEAFF
TGTGCCTGGAGTGTACGAGGTCAGGGGCACACTGAAGCTTTCTTT
>TRBJ2-3|many|TRBV11-2|TRBD1
CASSRTGTGITDTQYF
TGTGCCAGCAGCCGTACCGGGACAGGGATTACAGATACGCAGTATTTT
>TRBJ1-5|.|TRBV24-1|TRBD1
CATSDVGQGNQPQHF
TGTGCCACCAGTGATGTGGGACAGGGGAATCAGCCCCAGCATTTT
>TRBJ1-4|.|TRBV4-3|.
CASSQGLGAGEATRFF
TGCGCCAGCAGCCAAGGTCTGGGAGCAGGGGAGGCAACGAGGTTTTTT
>TRBJ1-1|many|TRBV7-9|.
CASSSIRGGRFSDTEAFF
TGTGCCAGCAGCTCGATAAGAGGAGGGAGGTTTTCCGACACTGAAGCTTTCTTT
>TRBJ1-5|.|TRBV20-1|.
CSARWGKYSNQPQHF
TGCAGTGCTAGGTGGGGGAAATATAGCAATCAGCCCCAGCATTTT
>TRBJ2-7|many|TRBV6-1|TRBD2
CASSLRRTSGRASHYEQYF
TGTGCCAGCAGCTTACGTAGGACTAGCGGGAGGGCCAGTCACTACGAGCAGTACTTC
>TRBJ2-5|many|TRBV12-3/TRBV12-4|TRBD1
CASSNRQGRETQYF
TGTGCCAGCAGCAATCGACAGGGGCGGGAGACCCAGTACTTC
>TRBJ2-1|many|TRBV27|TRBD2
CASSPFRKTSGRFLEQFF
TGTGCCAGCAGTCCCTTTCGGAAGACTAGCGGGAGGTTCCTTGAGCAGTTCTTC
>TRBJ2-2|few|TRBV9|TRBD2
CASSAPGRPNTGELFF
TGTGCCAGCAGCGCTCCCGGGAGGCCGAACACCGGGGAGCTGTTTTTT
>TRBJ2-6|many|TRBV7-2|TRBD2
CASSHPWGRGVLGGANVLTF
TGTGCCAGCAGCCATCCGTGGGGGCGGGGGGTCCTAGGAGGGGCCAACGTCCTGACTTTC
>TRBJ2-4|.|TRBV7-9|.
CASSLVAAKNIQYF
TGTGCCAGCAGCTTAGTCGCAGCCAAAAACATTCAGTACTTC
>TRBJ2-1|.|TRBV11-2|.
CASSGLPGGAYNEQFF
TGTGCCAGCAGTGGTTTACCGGGCGGGGCCTACAATGAGCAGTTCTTC
>TRBJ2-2|many|TRBV12-3/TRBV12-4|.
CASSRNTGELFF
TGTGCCAGCAGCCGAAACACCGGGGAGCTGTTTTTT
>TRBJ2-1|.|TRBV13|.
CASSSGGINEQFF
TGTGCCAGCAGCTCTGGGGGAATAAATGAGCAGTTCTTC
>TRBJ2-1|many|TRBV20-1|.
CSARVGHSDYNEQFF
TGCAGTGCTAGAGTTGGTCACAGCGACTACAATGAGCAGTTCTTC
>TRBJ2-3|.|TRBV6-2/TRBV6-3|.
CASSYAGRATDTQYF
TGTGCCAGCAGTTACGCGGGCAGGGCTACAGATACGCAGTATTTT
>TRBJ2-1|many|TRBV20-1|TRBD2
CSVQAGGHNEQFF
TGCAGTGTTCAAGCGGGGGGCCACAATGAGCAGTTCTTC
>TRBJ2-1|few|TRBV24-1|.
CATSSTDEQFF
TGTGCCACTAGCTCGACGGATGAGCAGTTCTTC
>TRBJ1-5|many|TRBV7-2|.
CASSFQGQPQHF
TGTGCCAGCAGCTTTCAGGGCCAGCCCCAGCATTTT
>TRBJ2-1|few|TRBV27|TRBD1
CASSLLLGTGANEQFF
TGTGCCAGCAGTTTATTGTTAGGGACAGGGGCCAATGAGCAGTTCTTC
>TRBJ1-1|many|TRBV4-1|.
CASSQAYSEAFF
TGCGCCAGCAGCCAAGCATACTCTGAAGCTTTCTTT
>TRBJ1-5|.|TRBV6-5|.
CASSLGGTHQPQHF
TGTGCCAGCAGTTTAGGAGGGACTCATCAGCCCCAGCATTTT
>TRBJ2-1|few|TRBV7-3|TRBD2
CASSFAGTSGFTSSYNEQFF
TGTGCCAGCAGCTTCGCCGGGACTAGCGGGTTCACCTCCTCCTACAATGAGCAGTTCTTC
>TRBJ2-1|many|TRBV29-1|.
CSVDERGPYNEQFF
TGCAGCGTTGACGAACGGGGTCCCTACAATGAGCAGTTCTTC
>TRBJ1-5|many|TRBV6-1|.
CASTAFFRTGNQPQHF
TGTGCCAGCACCGCTTTTTTCCGGACGGGCAATCAGCCCCAGCATTTT
>TRBJ1-3|.|TRBV19|.
CASSTPQTAGNTIYF
TGTGCCAGTAGTACTCCGCAGACGGCTGGAAACACCATATATTTT
>TRBJ2-1|few|TRBV5-1|.
CASSDSVLPESPSYNEQFF
TGCGCCAGCAGCGACTCGGTCCTCCCCGAGTCCCCATCCTACAATGAGCAGTTCTTC
>TRBJ2-2|.|TRBV19|.
CASSIGWGRGELFF
TGTGCCAGTAGTATCGGCTGGGGAAGGGGGGAGCTGTTTTTT
>TRBJ2-5|few|TRBV20-1|TRBD1
CSARRQGQETQYF
TGCAGTGCTAGAAGACAGGGCCAAGAGACCCAGTACTTC
>TRBJ1-1|many|TRBV20-1|.
CSARREDTEAFF
TGCAGTGCTAGGAGGGAGGACACTGAAGCTTTCTTT
>TRBJ1-2|many|TRBV20-1|.
CSALPRDTLYGYTF
TGCAGTGCCCTACCGAGGGACACTCTATATGGCTACACCTTC
>TRBJ2-3|many|TRBV5-1|.
CASSSGTTDTQYF
TGTGCCAGCAGTTCCGGAACCACAGATACGCAGTATTTT
>TRBJ2-2|.|TRBV12-3/TRBV12-4|.
CASSSRKTGELFF
TGTGCCAGCAGTTCCAGGAAGACCGGGGAGCTGTTTTTT
>TRBJ2-1|many|TRBV5-6|TRBD2
CASSLGLAGPYNEQFF
TGTGCCAGCAGCTTGGGACTAGCGGGCCCCTACAATGAGCAGTTCTTC
>TRBJ2-2|many|TRBV7-2|.
CASSLGQRSNTGELFF
TGTGCCAGCAGCTTAGGTCAGCGGTCGAACACCGGGGAGCTGTTTTTT
>TRBJ2-1|few|TRBV24-1|.
CATSEGAMADEQFF
TGTGCCACCAGTGAGGGCGCGATGGCCGATGAGCAGTTCTTC
>TRBJ2-1|many|TRBV11-1|.
CASSLGQGWNEQFF
TGTGCCAGCAGCTTAGGGCAGGGTTGGAATGAGCAGTTCTTC